Following are 23 T cell receptor beta chains from one sample sequenced in a study of shared clonotypes between healthy human individuals. Produced via immunoSEQ multiplex PCR; TCRdb's table is partial and in-frame only. The sample lists a few million clones; approximately 92% were seen once. The sequenced sample consisted of naive CD4+ T cells sorted from blood. Indicated subset: CD45RA+ positively selected. These receptors all come from a young man in good health.

The chain carries TRBV2 and TRBJ2-5, with D unresolved. CDR3 length: 15 residues. CDR1 is SNHLY, CDR2 FYNNEI, per germline. Trimming removed 6 bases from V and 5 bases from J, with 19 bases in between. The CDR3 sequence is CASSGRAGRRETQYF. DNA for the CDR3: TGTGCCAGCAGCGGTAGAGCCGGACGGCGGGAGACCCAGTACTTC.

V and J are TRBV30 and TRBJ1-3; D is undetermined. The CDR3 runs to 14 residues. Looked up from germline, CDR1 is GTSNPN and CDR2 is SVGIG (reference sequence). The DNA for the CDR3 is TGTGGGTGTTGGGGAAGCGTGTCTGGAAACACCATATATTTT. Residues: CGCWGSVSGNTIYF.

This chain uses TRBV27 with TRBJ2-5; possibly TRBD1 for D (5 bases). Per the germline V gene, CDR1 is MNHEY and CDR2 is SMNVEV (reference sequence). The CDR3 is 13 residues long. Trimming removed 3 bases from V and 6 bases from J, with 11 bases in between. The CDR3: CASSFQGSKTQYF. The CDR3 bases are TGTGCCAGCAGTTTCCAGGGCTCCAAGACCCAGTACTTC.

This chain joins TRBV2 and TRBJ2-3; D might be TRBD1 (5 bases). Germline V gene lookup returns CDR1 SNHLY and CDR2 FYNNEI. The V end lost 4 bases, the J end lost 4 bases, and 12 bases lay between the germline ends. The CDR3 consists of 14 residues. CDR3 coding DNA: TGTGCCAGCAGTGCTCAGGGTAAGGCAGATACGCAGTATTTT. Translated: CASSAQGKADTQYF.

Points on this clone: The sample has other DNA sequences that encode this CDR3 too. J is TRBJ2-5 and V is TRBV7-2; no definite D call. CDR1 and CDR2 from the germline V gene are SGHTA and FQGNSA. The CDR3 contains 13 residues. Trimming removed 1 base from V and 5 bases from J, with 8 bases in between. The CDR3 nucleotides are TGTGCCAGCAGCTTAGGACGCGCGGAGACCCAGTACTTC. Its protein is CASSLGRAETQYF.

The V gene is TRBV27, the J gene TRBJ2-4; 9 bases line up with TRBD1. The CDR3 is made up of 14 amino acids. V trimming: 5 bases; J trimming: 7 bases; junction bases outside the gene matches: 6. Germline V CDR1 and CDR2: MNHEY, SMNVEV (reference sequence). This chain's CDR3 is CASSQTGTGNIQYF. The CDR3 DNA reads TGTGCCAGCAGTCAAACAGGGACAGGGAACATTCAGTACTTC.

The chain couples TRBV4-1 to TRBJ2-7; D not certain. The germline gives CDR1 MGHRA, CDR2 YSYEKL. V dropped 3 bases and J dropped 8 bases, with 20 bases sitting between them. The CDR3 is 15 residues long. CDR3 coding DNA: TGCGCCAGCAGCCAGACCGTGGGCAGTGGAGCGCAGCAGTACTTC. Translated, it gives CASSQTVGSGAQQYF.

The V and J genes are TRBV14 and TRBJ2-1, with 10 bases that match TRBD1. There are 17 residues in the CDR3. Germline trimming cut 3 bases from V and 4 bases from J; bases unmatched to any gene: 9. Germline values: CDR1 SGHDN, CDR2 FVKESK. The CDR3 DNA sequence: TGTGCCAGCAGCCAGGACAGGGGGAAGCCGAGTTACAATGAGCAGTTCTTC. It codes for CASSQDRGKPSYNEQFF.

The sample holds one count of this clone. The gene calls are TRBV5-4 and TRBJ2-7, with TRBD1 matching over 7 bases. The CDR3 extends over 16 amino acids. V shed 0 bases and J 1 base; nucleotides not matched to a gene: 7. Germline CDR1 reads SGHNT; CDR2 reads YYREEE (reference sequence). Written as DNA, the CDR3 is TGTGCCAGCAGCTTGGGCAGGGGGATTGAGTCCTACGAGCAGTACTTC. Its translation: CASSLGRGIESYEQYF.

This sequence joins TRBV6-4 and TRBJ1-5; D is undetermined. V was pared by 6 bases and J by 4 bases, with 10 bases between. Per the germline V gene, CDR1 is MRHNA and CDR2 is SNTAGT. The CDR3 has 13 amino acids. The CDR3 loop is CASSRGGNQPQHF. Here the CDR3 DNA reads TGTGCCAGCAGCCGTGGAGGGAATCAGCCCCAGCATTTT.

The V call is TRBV6-1, the J call TRBJ2-5; D gene ambiguous. V lost 0 bases and J lost 3, with 11 bases in between. This CDR3 has 15 amino acids. Germline V CDR1 and CDR2: MNHNS, SASEGT. The CDR3 reads CASSEALRGKETQYF. The CDR3 nucleotides read TGTGCCAGCAGTGAAGCGCTTCGTGGCAAAGAGACCCAGTACTTC.

The chain has TRBV5-8 and TRBJ2-7; D could derive from TRBD1 or TRBD2 (5 bases each). Trimming took 0 bases from V and 0 from J, leaving 10 bases between them. The CDR3 loop spans 15 amino acids. The germline CDR1 and CDR2 sequences are SGHTS and YDEGEE. Here the CDR3 reads CASSLDGTLSYEQYF. The DNA of the CDR3 is TGTGCCAGCAGCTTGGACGGGACCCTCTCCTACGAGCAGTACTTC.

The table lists this clone with a few counts. This chain joins TRBV18 and TRBJ1-4, with D perhaps matching TRBD1 (5 bases). V lost 3 bases and J lost 3, with 11 bases in between. Germline CDR1 KGHSH, CDR2 LQKENI. This CDR3 comprises 15 residues. The CDR3 DNA reads as TGTGCCAGCTCACCCCAGGGAGCGGCTAATGAAAAACTGTTTTTT. Protein product: CASSPQGAANEKLFF.

Concerning this clone itself: The sample holds other DNA sequences that translate to the same CDR3. CDR3 sequence reads: CASSIGTASSYEQYF. In DNA form, the CDR3 reads TGTGCCAGTAGTATTGGGACGGCCAGCTCCTACGAGCAGTACTTC. The chain has TRBV19 and TRBJ2-7, with D perhaps TRBD1 or TRBD2 (5 bases each). Trimming stripped 3 bases from V and 0 bases from J, with 12 bases between. Germline values: CDR1 LNHDA, CDR2 SQIVND (reference sequence). The CDR3 consists of 15 residues. Combining the CDR3 with reference TRBV19 and TRBJ2-7 gives the whole variable domain DGGITQSPKYLFRKEGQNVTLSCEQNLNHDAMYWYRQDPGQGLRLIYYSQIVNDFQKGDIAEGYSVSREKKESFPLTVTSAQKNPTAFYLCASSIGTASSYEQYFGPGTRLTVT.

CDR3 amino acids: CASSELAGRVTGSTDTQYF. The CDR3 coding sequence is TGTGCCAGCAGTGAACTTGCTGGCCGTGTGACAGGGTCCACAGATACGCAGTATTTT. The rearrangement uses TRBV6-1 and TRBJ2-3, with TRBD1 matching 7 bases. Unmatched junction bases numbered 16, after V lost 2 bases and J lost 2 bases. The CDR3 is made up of 19 amino acids. Germline CDR1 MNHNS, CDR2 SASEGT.

The chain carries TRBV5-4 and TRBJ1-5, with D unclear. Germline lookup yields CDR1 SGHNT and CDR2 YYREEE (reference sequence). The CDR3 spans 13 residues. V was pared by 3 bases and J by 7 bases, with 11 bases between. The chain's CDR3 is CASSWDLGQPQHF. The CDR3 region has the DNA TGTGCCAGCAGCTGGGATCTGGGCCAGCCCCAGCATTTT.

V and J are TRBV7-2 and TRBJ1-1, with TRBD1 matching 8 bases. J was trimmed by 5 bases and V by 1 base; bases with no gene match: 3. The CDR3 loop spans 14 amino acids. The V gene's germline CDR1 is SGHTA and CDR2 FQGNSA. CDR3 DNA sequence: TGTGCCAGCAGCTTAGTTTACAGGGGGACTGAAGCTTTCTTT. Translating it yields CASSLVYRGTEAFF.

V usage is TRBV18 and J usage is TRBJ1-5; 7 positions agree with TRBD1. Germline V CDR1 and CDR2: KGHSH, LQKENI. This CDR3 has 15 residues. V trimming: 3 bases; J trimming: 2 bases; junction bases outside the gene matches: 4. The CDR3 region is CASSPGTAGNQPQHF. DNA for the CDR3: TGTGCCAGCTCACCCGGGACAGCAGGCAATCAGCCCCAGCATTTT.

The chain uses TRBV30 and TRBJ1-2; D remains ambiguous. This CDR3 has 13 amino acids. The V end was cut by 1 base, the J end by 8 bases, with 14 bases between. The germline V gene has CDR1 GTSNPN and CDR2 SVGIG (reference sequence). The CDR3 coding sequence is TGTGCCTGGAGTGCGGACGGTGGAACCGGCTACACCTTC. Protein: CAWSADGGTGYTF.

This chain joins TRBV18 and TRBJ2-1; D unresolved. With 1 base removed from V and 4 bases from J, the gap between germline ends came to 11 bases. The V gene's germline CDR1 is KGHSH and CDR2 LQKENI. The CDR3 is 15 amino acids. The CDR3 DNA reads as TGTGCCAGCTCACCACAAAGCGCACCATACAATGAGCAGTTCTTC. Encoded protein: CASSPQSAPYNEQFF.

The chain uses TRBV2 and TRBJ2-7; D is uncertain. The V and J ends lost 6 bases and 6 bases respectively, with 6 bases between them. CDR1 and CDR2 from the germline V gene are SNHLY and FYNNEI. The length of the CDR3 is 10 residues. CDR3 in DNA: TGTGCCAGCAGGGGAAGCGAGCAGTACTTC. It specifies CASRGSEQYF.

V is TRBV7-9 and J is TRBJ2-5, with D tentatively TRBD2 (5 bases). Trimming removed 7 bases at V and 0 bases at J, with 9 bases between. Per the germline V gene, CDR1 is SEHNR and CDR2 is FQNEAQ (reference sequence). The CDR3 spans 13 residues. The chain's CDR3 is CASKRENQETQYF. The CDR3 DNA reads TGTGCCAGCAAAAGGGAGAACCAAGAGACCCAGTACTTC.

This clone appeared a few times. The chain uses TRBV2 and TRBJ1-4; D call uncertain. Germline values: CDR1 SNHLY, CDR2 FYNNEI. The CDR3 totals 13 residues. V shed 2 bases and J shed 10 bases, with 11 bases lying between them. The CDR3 sequence: CASSETATVKLFF. The CDR3 coding sequence is TGTGCCAGCAGTGAAACGGCTACGGTAAAACTGTTTTTT.